Presented here are 30 T cell receptor beta chains from one specimen sequenced in a study of T cell changes during pregnancy in multiple sclerosis (dated by TCRdb to 2018 to 2020). The library came from the immunoSEQ multiplex PCR assay. Held by TCRdb, this immuneACCESS table contains in-frame sequences only and omits some clones. Under half of the omission traces to an unresolved V gene where checked; the cause of the rest is unknown. Recorded for this sample are tens of thousands of clones; 91% of them occurred a single time. The ten most abundant clones make up roughly 7.7% of the sample. The sample here was CD8+ T cells from peripheral blood mononuclear cells, taken before pregnancy. The receptors stem from a female donor with multiple sclerosis, enrolled in a pregnancy study.

The chain recombines TRBV2 with TRBJ1-5, with a tentative D call TRBD1 (6 bases). CDR1 SNHLY and CDR2 FYNNEI come from the germline V gene. This CDR3 has 15 amino acids. Trimming took 6 bases from V and 5 from J, leaving 17 bases between them. CDR3 sequence (DNA): TGTGCCAGCAGAGACCACAGGGTTAGGGATCAGCCCCAGCATTTT. Translation gives CASRDHRVRDQPQHF.

The chain couples TRBV4-2 to TRBJ2-2; 14 nucleotides line up with TRBD2. The germline gives CDR1 LGHNA, CDR2 YNFKEQ. The ends lost 0 bases at V and 7 bases at J; junction bases unmatched: 1. The CDR3 extends over 16 amino acids. The CDR3 nucleotides read TGTGCCAGCAGCCAAGATGGGACTAGCGGGAGCGGGGAGCTGTTTTTT. Amino acid sequence: CASSQDGTSGSGELFF.

The V gene is TRBV6-1, the J gene TRBJ2-7, with 9 bases aligning to TRBD2. Germline CDR1 is MNHNS and CDR2 is SASEGT. The CDR3 is 15 residues long. After removal of 2 bases from V and 2 bases from J, the junction contained 4 bases not matched to a gene. The CDR3 DNA sequence: TGTGCCAGCAGTGAAAAAAGACTAGCGGCCTACGAGCAGTACTTC. It specifies CASSEKRLAAYEQYF.

This clone was seen once. The chain is built from TRBV27 and TRBJ2-2; no clear D. Germline V gene sequence: CDR1 MNHEY, CDR2 SMNVEV (reference sequence). CDR3 size: 16 residues. With 1 base removed from V and 1 base from J, the gap between germline ends came to 10 bases. The CDR3 here is CASSLLGVGNTGELFF. CDR3 sequence (DNA): TGTGCCAGCAGTTTATTGGGCGTTGGGAACACCGGGGAGCTGTTTTTT.

The V and J genes are TRBV11-2 and TRBJ2-7; 8 bases align to TRBD2. The CDR3 has 16 residues. V lost 3 bases and J lost 4; bases outside the gene matches: 11. The germline V gene encodes CDR1 SGHAT and CDR2 FQNNGV. The CDR3 nucleotides read TGTGCCAGCAGCTTCTCCCTTGCGGGGGGCGGATACGAGCAGTACTTC. Amino acids: CASSFSLAGGGYEQYF.

The rearrangement links TRBV29-1 to TRBJ2-1; the match to TRBD2 covers 11 bases. The CDR3 totals 14 residues. Germline CDR1 and CDR2: SQVTM and ANQGSEA. Losses at the gene ends were 6 bases for V and 4 bases for J; bases not matched to a gene: 5. The CDR3 is CSVRLAGGYNEQFF. The DNA of the CDR3 is TGCAGCGTCCGGCTAGCGGGAGGTTACAATGAGCAGTTCTTC.

The V and J genes are TRBV5-6 and TRBJ2-1; TRBD1 matches 8 bases. The CDR3 extends over 14 amino acids. V trimming: 5 bases; J trimming: 9 bases; junction bases outside the gene matches: 10. CDR1 and CDR2 (germline): SGHDT, YYEEEE. This CDR3 reads CASRPTGAWGEQFF. For the CDR3, the DNA is TGTGCCAGCAGGCCGACAGGGGCGTGGGGTGAGCAGTTCTTC.

CDR3 nucleotides: TGTGCCACCAGCAGCCGGGACAACTCCTACGAGCAGTACTTC. Encoded protein: CATSSRDNSYEQYF. The chain links TRBV15 to TRBJ2-7; D may be TRBD1 (6 bases). V lost 3 bases to trimming and J lost 0 bases, with 9 bases between them. Germline V gene data show CDR1 as LNHNV and CDR2 as YYDKDF (reference sequence). The CDR3 loop spans 14 amino acids.

The CDR3 region is CASSLGGLAGELFF. The DNA for the CDR3 is TGTGCCAGCAGCTTAGGCGGACTAGCCGGGGAGCTGTTTTTT. The V call is TRBV11-3, the J call TRBJ2-2, with TRBD2 matching over 7 bases. CDR3 size: 14 residues. In germline, CDR1 is SGHNT, CDR2 YENEEA. The V gene end was trimmed by 1 base and the J gene end by 6 bases; junction bases not matched to a gene: 2.

This clone occurred a few times. The chain couples TRBV2 to TRBJ1-4; tentatively, D is TRBD1 (5 bases). V was shortened by 2 bases and J by 3 bases, with 10 bases between the two germline ends. Germline loops: CDR1 SNHLY, CDR2 FYNNEI. The CDR3 sequence is 15 residues long. The CDR3: CASSEYGGSNEKLFF. DNA for the CDR3: TGTGCCAGCAGTGAATATGGGGGGTCTAATGAAAAACTGTTTTTT.

The chain links TRBV14 to TRBJ2-7, with 13 nucleotides matching TRBD2. V shed 5 bases and J 6 bases; nucleotides not matched to a gene: 7. The germline V gene encodes CDR1 SGHDN and CDR2 FVKESK. The CDR3 loop spans 15 amino acids. The DNA for the CDR3 is TGTGCCAGCAGCATCACTAGCGGGAGGGTAGGCGAGCAGTACTTC. Protein sequence: CASSITSGRVGEQYF.

This clone showed up just once. The V call is TRBV7-2, the J call TRBJ2-7, with 7 bases that match TRBD1. CDR1 and CDR2 (germline): SGHTA, FQGNSA. This CDR3 has 16 residues. The V segment lost 5 bases and the J segment 4 bases; nucleotides outside the gene matches: 14. For the CDR3, the DNA is TGTGCCAGCAGCGTAACAGGGGTGTCGGTAGAATACGAGCAGTACTTC. Amino acid sequence: CASSVTGVSVEYEQYF.

CDR3: CASSPGTDTQYF. CDR3 nucleotides: TGCGCCAGCAGTCCAGGCACAGATACGCAGTATTTT. This chain links TRBV4-1 with TRBJ2-3, with D unresolved. The CDR3 has 12 residues. Germline V gives CDR1 MGHRA, CDR2 YSYEKL. V lost 6 bases and J lost 1, with 5 bases in between.

CDR3 DNA sequence: TGCGCCAGCAGCCAAGGTATTGAAGCTTTCTTT. This translates into CASSQGIEAFF. The chain uses TRBV4-3 and TRBJ1-1; D remains ambiguous. The CDR3 is 11 amino acids. V was shortened by 1 base and J by 7 bases, with 4 bases between the two germline ends. CDR1 is LGHNA, CDR2 YSLEER, per germline.

The J gene is TRBJ2-3, the V gene TRBV7-6; tentative D call: TRBD2 (5 bases). Per germline, CDR1 SGHVS and CDR2 FNYEAQ. The germline V and J ends were trimmed by 0 bases and 6 bases, with 7 bases remaining between them. This CDR3 contains 13 residues. In DNA, the CDR3 is TGTGCCAGCAGCTTAGCGGAGGAGGATACGCAGTATTTT. Its translation: CASSLAEEDTQYF.

The CDR3 DNA reads TGTGCCAGCAGCCTGGACTGGGGTTCCTACAATGAGCAGTTCTTC. It codes for CASSLDWGSYNEQFF. The rearrangement links TRBV11-2 to TRBJ2-1; D may be TRBD2 (5 bases). Germline V gene sequence: CDR1 SGHAT, CDR2 FQNNGV. This CDR3 spans 15 amino acids. The ends were cut back, 5 bases at V and 1 base at J, with 12 bases in the middle.

V and J are TRBV27 and TRBJ2-7, with D unresolved. The length of the CDR3 is 15 residues. V dropped 3 bases and J dropped 3 bases, with 15 bases sitting between them. CDR1 is MNHEY, CDR2 SMNVEV, per germline (reference sequence). CDR3 sequence reads: CASSFSGLGGYEQYF. The CDR3 nucleotides are TGTGCCAGCAGTTTTTCAGGCCTGGGTGGCTACGAGCAGTACTTC.

V is TRBV28 and J is TRBJ2-2, with 11 bases that match TRBD2. CDR3 length: 18 amino acids. Germline assignment: CDR1 MDHEN and CDR2 SYDVKM. V dropped 4 bases and J dropped 7; count of bases not matched to a gene: 14. CDR3 sequence reads: CASSSRPGLAAPNGELFF. The CDR3 DNA reads TGTGCCAGCAGTTCCAGACCGGGACTAGCGGCCCCAAACGGGGAGCTGTTTTTT.

The rearrangement uses TRBV27 and TRBJ2-7; 13 positions agree with TRBD2. This CDR3 region has 13 residues. The germline V gene encodes CDR1 MNHEY and CDR2 SMNVEV (reference sequence). The J segment lost 11 bases and the V segment lost 7 bases, leaving 8 bases of the junction unmatched. CDR3 in DNA: TGTGCCAGCACTTCAGGACTAGCGGGAGAGGAGTACTTC. This encodes CASTSGLAGEEYF.

V usage is TRBV27 and J usage is TRBJ2-3, with a weak D call TRBD2 (6 bases). V lost 6 bases to trimming and J lost 5 bases, with 15 bases between them. The CDR3 loop spans 14 amino acids. From germline, CDR1 is MNHEY and CDR2 SMNVEV (reference sequence). DNA for the CDR3: TGTGCCAGCAGCCTTAGTCCGGGACTAGATACGCAGTATTTT. Translating gives CASSLSPGLDTQYF.

The chain carries TRBV4-2 and TRBJ2-3; 10 bases line up with TRBD2. The germline CDR1 and CDR2 sequences are LGHNA and YNFKEQ. J lost 1 base, V lost 0 bases, and 16 bases had no gene match. The CDR3 loop spans 21 amino acids. The CDR3, as DNA: TGTGCCAGCAGCCAAGATTCGCAGGGGTCCTTAGCGGGAGGAGGCACAGATACGCAGTATTTT. Translated, it gives CASSQDSQGSLAGGGTDTQYF.

As for this clone: Other nucleotide sequences in the sample specify the same CDR3. The chain combines TRBV7-9 with TRBJ2-7; D might be TRBD1 (5 bases). Between the trimmed V and J ends, which lost 6 bases and 6 bases, there was a span of 12 bases. The CDR3 extends over 12 amino acids. CDR1 and CDR2 from the germline V gene are SEHNR and FQNEAQ (reference sequence). CDR3 in amino acids: CASSPTGAEQYF. The DNA for the CDR3 is TGTGCCAGCAGTCCTACAGGAGCCGAGCAGTACTTC.

The chain couples TRBV19 to TRBJ2-1; D unclear. Germline CDR1 reads LNHDA; CDR2 reads SQIVND (reference sequence). The CDR3 is 11 residues long. The V end was cut by 3 bases, the J end by 10 bases, with 7 bases between. CDR3 nucleotide sequence: TGTGCCAGTAGTATGAAAGCAGAGCAGTTCTTC. Its protein product is CASSMKAEQFF.

V is TRBV5-4 and J is TRBJ1-1, with D unclear. V lost 0 bases to trimming and J lost 4 bases, with 4 bases between them. The germline V gene has CDR1 SGHNT and CDR2 YYREEE (reference sequence). The length of the CDR3 is 12 residues. The CDR3 bases are TGTGCCAGCAGCTTGGGCGCCACTGAAGCTTTCTTT. Translating it yields CASSLGATEAFF.

The genes are TRBV28 and TRBJ2-1; 9 bases match TRBD1. J was trimmed by 6 bases and V by 5 bases; bases with no gene match: 8. The CDR3 consists of 15 residues. Germline assignment: CDR1 MDHEN and CDR2 SYDVKM. The CDR3 nucleotides are TGTGCCAGCAGTCCAGCGGGACAGGGACCCAATGAGCAGTTCTTC. It encodes CASSPAGQGPNEQFF.

The rearrangement uses TRBV7-9 and TRBJ2-5, with D maybe TRBD2 (5 bases). Germline V gene data show CDR1 as SEHNR and CDR2 as FQNEAQ (reference sequence). The CDR3 loop spans 16 amino acids. V was trimmed by 2 bases and J by 1 base, leaving 14 bases between them. This chain's CDR3 is CASSLISSGSQETQYF. CDR3 sequence (DNA): TGTGCCAGCAGCTTAATATCAAGCGGCTCCCAAGAGACCCAGTACTTC.

In this sample, this clone turned up once. This chain joins TRBV9 and TRBJ1-1, with 7 bases identical to TRBD1. Trimming removed 3 bases from V and 7 bases from J; junction bases left unmatched: 12. Germline V gene data show CDR1 as SGDLS and CDR2 as YYNGEE. The CDR3 sequence is 15 residues long. The CDR3 DNA reads TGTGCCAGCAGCGATACGGACAGGACTGTGGGTGAAGCTTTCTTT. Amino acids: CASSDTDRTVGEAFF.

This clone was observed once. This sequence joins TRBV9 and TRBJ2-3; D is uncertain. CDR1 and CDR2 (germline): SGDLS, YYNGEE. Trimming took off 2 bases at V and 2 bases at J, with 9 bases between the two ends. The CDR3 covers 14 residues. Written as DNA, the CDR3 is TGTGCCAGCAGCGTCGCGCGGTACACAGATACGCAGTATTTT. This sequence encodes CASSVARYTDTQYF.

This chain connects TRBV28 to TRBJ1-2; the D gene is possibly TRBD1 (6 bases). The germline V and J ends were trimmed by 0 bases and 5 bases, with 16 bases remaining between them. Germline V CDR1 and CDR2: MDHEN, SYDVKM. CDR3 length equals 16 residues. As DNA, the CDR3 is TGTGCCAGCAGTTTATGGACAGGCGTTAGGCCTTATGGCTACACCTTC. Its translation is CASSLWTGVRPYGYTF.

The chain combines TRBV28 with TRBJ2-7; D ambiguous. The CDR3 length is 14 residues. Deletions cut 6 bases from V and 0 bases from J, with 12 bases between. From germline, CDR1 is MDHEN and CDR2 SYDVKM. The CDR3 coding sequence is TGTGCCAGCAGCCCCGGGTTTCTCTCCTACGAGCAGTACTTC. It encodes CASSPGFLSYEQYF. Using reference TRBV28 and TRBJ2-7 for the parts outside the CDR3, the full variable domain is DVKVTQSSRYLVKRTGEKVFLECVQDMDHENMFWYRQDPGLGLRLIYFSYDVKMKEKGDIPEGYSVSREKKERFSLILESASTNQTSMYLCASSPGFLSYEQYFGPGTRLTVT.